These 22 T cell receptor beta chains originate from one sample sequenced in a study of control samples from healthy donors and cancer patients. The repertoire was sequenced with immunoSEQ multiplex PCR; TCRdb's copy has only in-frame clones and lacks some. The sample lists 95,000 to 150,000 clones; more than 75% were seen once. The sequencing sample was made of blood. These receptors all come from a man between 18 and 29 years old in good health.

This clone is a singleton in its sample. In nucleotides, the CDR3 is TGTGCCAGCAGTCCCTTCCGGGGATTCCATGGCTACACCTTC. Encoded protein: CASSPFRGFHGYTF. The chain has TRBV7-3 and TRBJ1-2; D is uncertain. This CDR3 is 14 amino acids long. Germline V gives CDR1 SGHTA, CDR2 FQGTGA. V gave up 6 bases and J gave up 6 bases, with 17 bases separating them.

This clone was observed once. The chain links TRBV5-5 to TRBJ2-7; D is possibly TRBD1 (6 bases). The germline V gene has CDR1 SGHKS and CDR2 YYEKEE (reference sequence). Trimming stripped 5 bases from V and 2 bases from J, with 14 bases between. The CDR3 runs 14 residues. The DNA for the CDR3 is TGTGCCAGCAGTTACGACAGGTCCACCTACGAGCAGTACTTC. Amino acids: CASSYDRSTYEQYF.

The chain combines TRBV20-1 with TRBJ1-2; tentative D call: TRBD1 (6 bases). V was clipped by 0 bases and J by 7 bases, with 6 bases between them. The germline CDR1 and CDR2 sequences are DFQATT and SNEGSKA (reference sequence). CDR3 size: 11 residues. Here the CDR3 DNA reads TGCAGTGCTAGAGAGGGGGCTGGCTACACCTTC. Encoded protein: CSAREGAGYTF.

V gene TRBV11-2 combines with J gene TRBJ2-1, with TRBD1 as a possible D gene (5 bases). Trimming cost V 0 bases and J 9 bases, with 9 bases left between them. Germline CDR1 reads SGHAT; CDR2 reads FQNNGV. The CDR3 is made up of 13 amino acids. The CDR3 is CASSLDNRSEQFF. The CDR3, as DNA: TGTGCCAGCAGCTTAGATAACAGGAGTGAGCAGTTCTTC.

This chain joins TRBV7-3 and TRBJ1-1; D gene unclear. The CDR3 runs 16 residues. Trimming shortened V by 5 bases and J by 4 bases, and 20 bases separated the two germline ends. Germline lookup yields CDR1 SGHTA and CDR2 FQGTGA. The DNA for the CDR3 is TGTGCCAGCAGCCTACCCCAACGGGGAAGAGGCACTGAAGCTTTCTTT. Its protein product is CASSLPQRGRGTEAFF.

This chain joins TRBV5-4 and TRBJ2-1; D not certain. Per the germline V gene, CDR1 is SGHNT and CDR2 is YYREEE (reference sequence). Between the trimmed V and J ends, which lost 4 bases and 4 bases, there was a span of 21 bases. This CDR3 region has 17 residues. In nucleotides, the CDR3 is TGTGCCAGCAGCCCAACCGGTGGGAAGGGAAATTACAATGAGCAGTTCTTC. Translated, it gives CASSPTGGKGNYNEQFF.

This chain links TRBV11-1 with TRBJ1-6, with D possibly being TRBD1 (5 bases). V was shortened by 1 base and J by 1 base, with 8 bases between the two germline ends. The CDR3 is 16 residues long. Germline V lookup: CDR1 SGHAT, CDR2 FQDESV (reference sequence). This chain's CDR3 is CASSLGDRSYNSPLHF. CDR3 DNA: TGTGCCAGCAGCTTAGGAGACAGATCCTATAATTCACCCCTCCACTTT.

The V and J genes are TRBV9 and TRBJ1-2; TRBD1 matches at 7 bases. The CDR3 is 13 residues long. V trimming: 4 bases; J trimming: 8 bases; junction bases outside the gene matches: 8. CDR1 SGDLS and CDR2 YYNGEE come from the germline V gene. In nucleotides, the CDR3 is TGTGCCAGCAGCTTTACAGGGGCGCGAGGCTACACCTTC. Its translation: CASSFTGARGYTF.

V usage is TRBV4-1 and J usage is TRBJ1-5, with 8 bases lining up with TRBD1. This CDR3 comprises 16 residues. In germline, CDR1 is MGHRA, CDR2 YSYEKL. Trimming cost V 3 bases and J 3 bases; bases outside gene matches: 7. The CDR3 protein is CASSQARDRFNQPQHF. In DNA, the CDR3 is TGCGCCAGCAGCCAGGCCCGGGACAGGTTCAATCAGCCCCAGCATTTT.

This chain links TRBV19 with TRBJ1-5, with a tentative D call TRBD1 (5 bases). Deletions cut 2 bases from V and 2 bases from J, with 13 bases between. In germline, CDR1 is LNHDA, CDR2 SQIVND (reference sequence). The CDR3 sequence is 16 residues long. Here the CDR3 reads CASSILGARGNQPQHF. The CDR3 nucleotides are TGTGCCAGTAGTATATTAGGGGCAAGGGGCAATCAGCCCCAGCATTTT.

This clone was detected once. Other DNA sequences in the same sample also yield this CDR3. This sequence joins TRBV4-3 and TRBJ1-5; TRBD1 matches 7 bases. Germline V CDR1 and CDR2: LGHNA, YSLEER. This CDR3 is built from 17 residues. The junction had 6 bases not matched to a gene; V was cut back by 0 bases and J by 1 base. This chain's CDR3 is CASSQDDNRGSNQPQHF. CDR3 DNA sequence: TGCGCCAGCAGCCAAGATGATAACAGGGGAAGCAATCAGCCCCAGCATTTT.

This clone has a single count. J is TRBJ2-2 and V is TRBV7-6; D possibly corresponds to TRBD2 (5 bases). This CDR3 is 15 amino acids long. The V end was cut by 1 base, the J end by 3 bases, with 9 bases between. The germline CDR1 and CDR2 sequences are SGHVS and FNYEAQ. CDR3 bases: TGTGCCAGCAGCTTAGGAGACTACTACACCGGGGAGCTGTTTTTT. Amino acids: CASSLGDYYTGELFF.

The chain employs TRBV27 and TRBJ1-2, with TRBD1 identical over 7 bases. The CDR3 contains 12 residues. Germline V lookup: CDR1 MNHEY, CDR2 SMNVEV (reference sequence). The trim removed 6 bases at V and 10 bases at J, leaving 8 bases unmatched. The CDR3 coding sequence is TGTGCCAGCAGGAGGACGGGACAGACCTACACCTTC. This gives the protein CASRRTGQTYTF.

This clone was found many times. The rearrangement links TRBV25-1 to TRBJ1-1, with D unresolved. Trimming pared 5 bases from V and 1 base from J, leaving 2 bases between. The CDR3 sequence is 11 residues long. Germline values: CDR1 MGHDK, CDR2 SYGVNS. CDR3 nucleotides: TGTGCCAGCAGTAAGAACACTGAAGCTTTCTTT. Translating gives CASSKNTEAFF.

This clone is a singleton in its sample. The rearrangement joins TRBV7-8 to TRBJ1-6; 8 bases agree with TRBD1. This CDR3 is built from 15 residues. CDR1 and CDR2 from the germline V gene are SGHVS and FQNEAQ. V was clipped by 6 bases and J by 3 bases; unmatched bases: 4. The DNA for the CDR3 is TGTGCCAGCAGTAGAGGGACAGGCTATAATTCACCCCTCCACTTT. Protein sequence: CASSRGTGYNSPLHF.

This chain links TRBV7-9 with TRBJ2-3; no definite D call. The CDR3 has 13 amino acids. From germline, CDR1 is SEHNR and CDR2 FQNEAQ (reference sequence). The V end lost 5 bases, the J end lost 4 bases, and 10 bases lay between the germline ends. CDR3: CASSLSGADTQYF. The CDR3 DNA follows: TGTGCCAGCAGCCTGTCGGGCGCAGATACGCAGTATTTT.

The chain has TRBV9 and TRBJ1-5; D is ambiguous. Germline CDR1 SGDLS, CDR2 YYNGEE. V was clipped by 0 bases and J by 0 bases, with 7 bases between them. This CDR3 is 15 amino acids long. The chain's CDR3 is CASSVGQHSNQPQHF. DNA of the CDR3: TGTGCCAGCAGCGTAGGGCAGCATAGCAATCAGCCCCAGCATTTT.

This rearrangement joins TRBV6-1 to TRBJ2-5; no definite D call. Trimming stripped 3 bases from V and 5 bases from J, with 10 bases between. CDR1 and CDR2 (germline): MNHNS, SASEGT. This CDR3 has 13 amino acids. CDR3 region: CASSEGLRETQYF. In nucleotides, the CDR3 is TGTGCCAGCAGTGAGGGCCTTCGGGAGACCCAGTACTTC.

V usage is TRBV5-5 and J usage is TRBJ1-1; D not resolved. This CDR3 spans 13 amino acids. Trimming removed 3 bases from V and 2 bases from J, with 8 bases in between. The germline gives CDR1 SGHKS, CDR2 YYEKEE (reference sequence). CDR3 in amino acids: CASSSYYNTEAFF. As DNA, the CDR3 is TGTGCCAGCAGCTCCTACTATAACACTGAAGCTTTCTTT.

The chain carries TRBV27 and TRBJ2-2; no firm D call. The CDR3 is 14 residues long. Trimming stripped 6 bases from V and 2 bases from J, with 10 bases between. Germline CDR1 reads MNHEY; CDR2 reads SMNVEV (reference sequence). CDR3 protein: CASSTRANTGELFF. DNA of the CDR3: TGTGCCAGCAGCACCCGGGCCAACACCGGGGAGCTGTTTTTT.

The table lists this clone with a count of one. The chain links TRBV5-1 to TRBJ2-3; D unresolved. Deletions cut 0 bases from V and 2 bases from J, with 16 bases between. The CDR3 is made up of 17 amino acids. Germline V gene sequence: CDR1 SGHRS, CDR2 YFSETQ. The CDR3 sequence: CASSLVRSGRTTDTQYF. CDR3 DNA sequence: TGCGCCAGCAGCTTGGTGCGGAGTGGACGGACCACAGATACGCAGTATTTT.

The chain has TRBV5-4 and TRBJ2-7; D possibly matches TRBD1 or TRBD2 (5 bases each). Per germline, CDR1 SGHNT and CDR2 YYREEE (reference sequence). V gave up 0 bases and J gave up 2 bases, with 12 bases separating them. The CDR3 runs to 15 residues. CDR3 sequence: CASSLAGTGTYEQYF. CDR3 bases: TGTGCCAGCAGCTTGGCCGGGACGGGGACCTACGAGCAGTACTTC.